The 7 T cell receptor beta chains presented below share a single source sample, sequenced in a study of blood T cell repertoires in COVID-19. Generated by immunoSEQ multiplex PCR, the TCRdb table keeps only in-frame clones and is missing some. This sample has 280,000 or so clones; over 75% occur once, and the top ten carry under 15%. The material sequenced was peripheral blood. Receptors were obtained from a woman aged 55-69 years with acute or convalescent COVID-19.

Worth noting for this clone: The same CDR3 arises from other DNA sequences in this sample as well. The CDR3 loop reads CASSLGQGETQYF. DNA for the CDR3: TGTGCCAGCAGCTTGGGACAGGGAGAGACCCAGTACTTC. This chain connects TRBV5-4 to TRBJ2-5; TRBD1 matches 7 bases. Germline V gene sequence: CDR1 SGHNT, CDR2 YYREEE (reference sequence). The V and J ends lost 0 bases and 4 bases, in that order; junction bases with no gene match: 0. This CDR3 spans 13 amino acids.

This chain joins TRBV3-1 (or the pseudogene TRBV3-2) and TRBJ1-2; no clear D. Germline CDR1 LGHDT, CDR2 YNNKEL (reference sequence). V was clipped by 1 base and J by 0 bases, with 9 bases between them. This CDR3 comprises 15 residues. DNA of the CDR3: TGTGCCAGCAGCCAAGGATTATACTCTAACTATGGCTACACCTTC. As protein: CASSQGLYSNYGYTF.

This clone was found once. This chain links TRBV3-1 (or the pseudogene TRBV3-2) with TRBJ1-2; the D gene is possibly TRBD1 (5 bases). V dropped 1 base and J dropped 9 bases, with 12 bases sitting between them. CDR3 length: 13 amino acids. CDR1 and CDR2 (germline): LGHDT, YNNKEL (reference sequence). CDR3 nucleotide sequence: TGTGCCAGCAGCCAAGGAACAGGTAACAGCTACACCTTC. This translates into CASSQGTGNSYTF.

V and J are TRBV10-3 and TRBJ1-1; 8 nucleotides agree with TRBD1. Germline CDR1 is ENHRY and CDR2 is SYGVKD. The V and J ends lost 7 bases and 1 base, in that order; junction bases with no gene match: 2. The CDR3 is 13 amino acids. CDR3 amino acids: CAITGQGNTEAFF. The CDR3 DNA follows: TGTGCCATCACTGGACAGGGGAACACTGAAGCTTTCTTT.

J is TRBJ2-7 and V is TRBV21-1; the D call TRBD2 from the table was never checked on the DNA. TRBV21-1 is a documented pseudogene. CDR3 length: 17 amino acids. CDR3 in amino acids: CASNNGTSGIPLYEQYF. CDR3 bases: TGTGCCAGCAACAACGGGACTAGCGGGATCCCCCTCTACGAGCAGTACTTC.

The V and J genes are TRBV19 and TRBJ2-3; 8 positions match TRBD1. V lost 8 bases, J lost 7 bases, and 8 bases stayed unmatched. From germline, CDR1 is LNHDA and CDR2 SQIVND (reference sequence). The CDR3 consists of 13 residues. CDR3 sequence: CASRGQGLHTQYF. CDR3 DNA: TGTGCCAGTCGTGGACAGGGCCTACATACGCAGTATTTT. Filled out from reference TRBV19 and TRBJ2-3, the complete variable domain reads DGGITQSPKYLFRKEGQNVTLSCEQNLNHDAMYWYRQDPGQGLRLIYYSQIVNDFQKGDIAEGYSVSREKKESFPLTVTSAQKNPTAFYLCASRGQGLHTQYFGPGTRLTVL.

The chain couples TRBV7-9 to TRBJ2-7, with 8 bases identical to TRBD1. The length of the CDR3 is 15 residues. Germline lookup yields CDR1 SEHNR and CDR2 FQNEAQ (reference sequence). V lost 5 bases, J lost 0 bases, and 6 bases stayed unmatched. The CDR3 region has the DNA TGTGCCAGCAGCCCGGACAGGGCCTCCTCCTACGAGCAGTACTTC. It is translated as CASSPDRASSYEQYF.